Below, one T cell receptor beta chain is given with its context. These data originate in a study of technical replicates of blood from a few donors. The repertoire was sequenced with immunoSEQ multiplex PCR; TCRdb's copy has only in-frame clones and lacks some. There are about 93,000 clones in the sample; around 95% occur only once, and 0.26% lies in the top ten. The germline V and J ends were trimmed by 3 bases and 8 bases, with 17 bases remaining between them. CDR1 is WNHNN, CDR2 SYGVQD, per germline (reference sequence). The CDR3 extends over 15 amino acids. This sequence was found in a human donor in good health. The material sequenced was T cells isolated from PBMCs. The chain carries TRBV10-1 and TRBJ2-1, with D maybe TRBD1 (6 bases). In DNA form, the CDR3 reads TGCGCCAGCAGTGACTTTCACAGGGTCGGCGATGAGCAGTTCTTC. Protein: CASSDFHRVGDEQFF.